The following is a T cell receptor beta chain sequence with its context. This entry comes from a study of blood T cell repertoires in COVID-19. One Seattle source followed patients from active infection through their disease course. In germline, CDR1 is LNHDA, CDR2 SQIVND (reference sequence). The CDR3 spans 15 residues. Trimming pared 2 bases from V and 1 base from J, leaving 9 bases between. The protocol was immunoSEQ multiplex PCR, while the TCRdb copy is restricted to in-frame clones and leaves out a portion. The repertoire consists of a few hundred thousand clones, with approximately 85% occurring once and the leading ten covering 2% to 3%.

V gene TRBV19 combines with J gene TRBJ1-3; D gene ambiguous. The TCR comes from a woman aged 70 to 79 with COVID-19, enrolled during active disease. The sequenced sample was peripheral blood. This CDR3 reads CASSIRGPSGNTIYF. CDR3 nucleotide sequence: TGTGCCAGTAGTATAAGAGGTCCATCTGGAAACACCATATATTTT.